One TCR beta chain is described in this entry. This specimen belongs to a study of blood T cell repertoires in COVID-19. Participant reports of clinical history set cohort assignment. Sequencing used immunoSEQ multiplex PCR; TCRdb keeps in-frame clones, though not all of them. In the table there are fewer than 500,000 clones, 88% of which are singletons. There are 14 residues in the CDR3. V was pared by 4 bases and J by 4 bases, with 12 bases between. Germline V gene lookup returns CDR1 SGDLS and CDR2 YYNGEE. Sequenced sample: PBMCs or T cells enriched from blood (not recorded which). V usage is TRBV9 and J usage is TRBJ1-3; D might be TRBD1 (6 bases). The clonotype comes from a woman aged 30 to 39 with acute COVID-19. The CDR3 region is CASSQQGSGNTIYF. CDR3 bases: TGTGCCAGCAGCCAGCAGGGGTCCGGAAACACCATATATTTT.